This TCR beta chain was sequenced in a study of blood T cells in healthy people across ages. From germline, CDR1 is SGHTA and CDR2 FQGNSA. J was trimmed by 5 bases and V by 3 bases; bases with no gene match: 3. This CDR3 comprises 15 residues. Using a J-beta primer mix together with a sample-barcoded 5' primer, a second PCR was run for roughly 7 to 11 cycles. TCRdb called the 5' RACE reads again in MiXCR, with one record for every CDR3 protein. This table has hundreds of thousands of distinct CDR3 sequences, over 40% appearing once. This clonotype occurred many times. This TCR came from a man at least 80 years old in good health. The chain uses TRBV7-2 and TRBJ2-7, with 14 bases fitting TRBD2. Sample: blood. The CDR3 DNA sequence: TGTGCCAGCAGCTTGACGGGACTAGCGGGAGACGAGCAGTACTTC. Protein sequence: CASSLTGLAGDEQYF.